A selection of T cell receptor beta chains follows, all from one sample in a study of blood T cell repertoires in COVID-19. TCRdb's copy holds only in-frame clones and misses some; the assay was immunoSEQ multiplex PCR. The table includes about 200,000 clones, about 85% detected once. Sequencing was done on a sample of peripheral blood. The receptors stem from a man between 60 and 75 years old with COVID-19, enrolled during active disease. Both conserved end residues are part of each CDR3. D genes are given only for firm matches. A row's size may be missing; if present it is once, few, many or a size class.

J | D | V | size | CDR3 | DNA
TRBJ2-2 | TRBD1 | TRBV7-7 | NA | CASSLGQGNTGELFF | TGTGCCAGCAGCTTGGGACAGGGTAACACCGGGGAGCTGTTTTTT
TRBJ2-4 | TRBD2 | TRBV3-1/TRBV3-2 | NA | CASSLRDTGGNIQYF | TGTGCCAGCAGCCTAAGGGATACCGGGGGGAACATTCAGTACTTC
TRBJ1-2 | TRBD1 | TRBV10-3 | NA | CAISEPGQGGYGYTF | TGTGCCATCAGTGAACCGGGACAGGGAGGCTATGGCTACACCTTC
TRBJ2-1 | TRBD2 | TRBV15 | NA | CATSRSSGAYNEQFF | TGTGCCACCAGCAGATCTAGCGGGGCCTACAATGAGCAGTTCTTC
TRBJ1-3 | NA | TRBV6-2/TRBV6-3 | NA | CASSRDFTVSGNTIYF | TGTGCCAGCAGTCGGGACTTCACAGTCTCTGGAAACACCATATATTTT
TRBJ1-2 | NA | TRBV10-1 | NA | CASSESGTTYGYTF | TGCGCCAGCAGTGAGTCCGGGACAACTTACGGCTACACCTTC
TRBJ2-2 | TRBD2 | TRBV6-1 | NA | CASSELAGGPTGELFF | TGTGCCAGCAGTGAATTAGCGGGAGGGCCCACCGGGGAGCTGTTTTTT
TRBJ2-5 | TRBD2 | TRBV5-1 | NA | CASSSGTSGRFQETQYF | TGCGCCAGCAGCTCCGGGACTAGCGGGAGGTTTCAAGAGACCCAGTACTTC
TRBJ1-5 | NA | TRBV7-3 | NA | CASSLGVNQPQHF | TGTGCCAGCAGCTTAGGAGTCAATCAGCCCCAGCATTTT
TRBJ1-5 | NA | TRBV12-3/TRBV12-4 | NA | CASSSRVQPQHF | TGTGCCAGCAGTTCCAGGGTCCAGCCCCAGCATTTT
TRBJ1-2 | NA | TRBV3-1/TRBV3-2 | NA | CASSQGADYGYTF | TGTGCCAGCAGCCAAGGCGCCGACTATGGCTACACCTTC
TRBJ1-3 | TRBD1 | TRBV6-2/TRBV6-3 | few | CASSYYYPGQSSGNTIYF | TGTGCCAGCAGTTACTACTATCCGGGACAGTCCTCTGGAAACACCATATATTTT
TRBJ1-2 | NA | TRBV28 | many | CASSLWAGNYGYTF | TGTGCCAGCAGTTTATGGGCAGGGAACTATGGCTACACCTTC
TRBJ1-2 | TRBD1 | TRBV6-2/TRBV6-3 | NA | CASSTRRGPGLLGGYTF | TGTGCCAGCAGTACGCGCAGGGGGCCCGGGCTTTTGGGTGGCTACACCTTC
TRBJ2-2 | NA | TRBV30 | NA | CAWVGARTGELFF | TGTGCCTGGGTGGGGGCGCGGACCGGGGAGCTGTTTTTT
TRBJ2-2 | TRBD1 | TRBV3-1/TRBV3-2 | NA | CASSHGTGAATGELFF | TGTGCCAGCAGCCACGGGACAGGGGCGGCCACCGGGGAGCTGTTTTTT
TRBJ1-5 | NA | TRBV4-2 | NA | CASTREGGSQPQHF | TGTGCCAGCACCCGGGAGGGGGGGAGTCAGCCCCAGCATTTT
TRBJ2-1 | TRBD2 | TRBV5-4 | NA | CASSLGGSSYNEQFF | TGTGCCAGCAGCTTGGGCGGGAGCTCCTACAATGAGCAGTTCTTC
TRBJ2-1 | NA | TRBV7-2 | once | CASSPEFINNEQFF | TGTGCCAGCTCACCGGAGTTTATCAATAATGAGCAGTTCTTC
TRBJ2-3 | TRBD2 | TRBV5-1 | NA | CASSLTSGPPDTQYF | TGCGCCAGCAGCTTGACTAGCGGCCCGCCAGATACGCAGTATTTT
TRBJ1-2 | TRBD1 | TRBV15 | NA | CATSRPTQGAANYGYTF | TGTGCCACCAGCAGACCTACCCAGGGGGCAGCTAACTATGGCTACACCTTC
TRBJ1-1 | NA | TRBV29-1 | few | CSVKQGGTHTEAFF | TGCAGCGTTAAACAGGGTGGTACGCACACTGAAGCTTTCTTT
TRBJ1-1 | NA | TRBV27 | NA | CASFSGRRTEAFF | TGTGCCAGCTTTTCGGGTCGGCGGACTGAAGCTTTCTTT
TRBJ1-5 | TRBD1 | TRBV27 | NA | CASSLSFGGQGGAYQPQHF | TGTGCCAGCAGTTTATCGTTCGGGGGTCAGGGGGGAGCTTATCAGCCCCAGCATTTT
TRBJ1-6 | TRBD1 | TRBV4-3 | NA | CASRRDRYNSPLHF | TGCGCCAGCCGCCGGGACAGATATAATTCACCCCTCCACTTT
TRBJ1-4 | TRBD1 | TRBV10-2 | once | CASSNRGQKGEKLFF | TGCGCCAGCAGTAACAGGGGGCAAAAGGGTGAAAAACTGTTTTTT
TRBJ1-2 | NA | TRBV7-2 | NA | CASSFEGDYGYTF | TGTGCCAGCAGCTTTGAGGGAGACTATGGCTACACCTTC
TRBJ1-2 | NA | TRBV27 | NA | CASSLSGRHGYTF | TGTGCCAGCAGTTTATCGGGGAGGCATGGCTACACCTTC
TRBJ1-1 | TRBD1 | TRBV5-5 | NA | CASTVIRDSTEAFF | TGTGCCAGCACCGTTATACGGGACAGCACTGAAGCTTTCTTT
TRBJ2-1 | TRBD2 | TRBV18 | NA | CASSPRGSMYNEQFF | TGTGCCAGCTCACCACGCGGGAGCATGTACAATGAGCAGTTCTTC
TRBJ2-2 | TRBD1 | TRBV6-2/TRBV6-3 | NA | CASSYSPGQGRELFF | TGTGCCAGCAGTTACTCCCCGGGACAGGGGAGGGAGCTGTTTTTT
TRBJ2-3 | NA | TRBV27 | NA | CASSLRGASTDTQYF | TGTGCCAGCAGTTTACGGGGGGCGAGTACAGATACGCAGTATTTT
TRBJ2-2 | TRBD1 | TRBV6-6 | NA | CASSYPGTGHTGELFF | TGTGCCAGCAGTTACCCCGGGACAGGACACACCGGGGAGCTGTTTTTT
TRBJ1-6 | NA | TRBV7-3 | NA | CASSLGGRGNSPLHF | TGTGCCAGCAGCTTAGGCGGCAGGGGCAATTCACCCCTCCACTTT
TRBJ2-5 | TRBD1 | TRBV5-6 | NA | CASSWPDRVETQYF | TGTGCCAGCAGCTGGCCCGACAGGGTTGAGACCCAGTACTTC
TRBJ1-3 | NA | TRBV6-2/TRBV6-3 | NA | CASSYIGGSSSGNTIYF | TGTGCCAGCAGTTACATCGGCGGGTCGAGCTCTGGAAACACCATATATTTT
TRBJ2-1 | NA | TRBV15 | few | CATSNAGYNEQFF | TGTGCCACCAGTAACGCAGGGTACAATGAGCAGTTCTTC
TRBJ1-1 | TRBD1 | TRBV5-6 | NA | CASSFRGLVNTEAFF | TGTGCCAGCAGCTTCAGGGGGTTGGTGAACACTGAAGCTTTCTTT
TRBJ1-2 | TRBD1 | TRBV29-1 | few | CSSGTGGAGGYTF | TGCAGCTCCGGAACAGGGGGCGCGGGCGGCTACACCTTC
TRBJ2-7 | TRBD1 | TRBV4-1 | NA | CASSQAQGALGYEQYF | TGCGCCAGCAGCCAAGCACAGGGGGCTCTTGGCTACGAGCAGTACTTC
TRBJ1-6 | TRBD1 | TRBV6-5 | NA | CASSLGTGTVDSPLHF | TGTGCCAGCAGTTTGGGTACCGGGACAGTCGATTCACCCCTCCACTTT
TRBJ1-2 | NA | TRBV7-2 | NA | CASSLDANYGYTF | TGTGCCAGCAGCTTAGACGCGAACTATGGCTACACCTTC
TRBJ2-7 | TRBD2 | TRBV11-2 | few | CASSLTGGYEQYF | TGTGCCAGCAGCTTAACCGGGGGGTACGAGCAGTACTTC
TRBJ1-1 | NA | TRBV6-5 | NA | CASKPLTGGTEAFF | TGTGCCAGCAAGCCTCTTACTGGGGGGACTGAAGCTTTCTTT